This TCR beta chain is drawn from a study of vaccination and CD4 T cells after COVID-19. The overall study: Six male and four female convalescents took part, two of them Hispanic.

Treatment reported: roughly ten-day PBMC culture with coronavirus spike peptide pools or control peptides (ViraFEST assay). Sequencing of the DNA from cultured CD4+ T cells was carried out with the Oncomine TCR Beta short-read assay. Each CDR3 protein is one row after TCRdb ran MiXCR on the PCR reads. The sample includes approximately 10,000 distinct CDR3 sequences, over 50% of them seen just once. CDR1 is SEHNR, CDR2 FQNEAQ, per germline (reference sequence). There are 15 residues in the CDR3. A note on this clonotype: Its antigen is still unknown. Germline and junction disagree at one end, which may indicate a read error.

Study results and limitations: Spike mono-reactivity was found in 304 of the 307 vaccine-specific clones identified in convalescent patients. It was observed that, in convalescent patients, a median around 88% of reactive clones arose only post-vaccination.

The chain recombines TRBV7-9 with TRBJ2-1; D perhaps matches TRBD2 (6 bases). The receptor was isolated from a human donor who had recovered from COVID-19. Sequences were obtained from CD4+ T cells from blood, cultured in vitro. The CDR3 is CASGGYGKGDNERFF. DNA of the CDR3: TGTGCCAGCGGAGGGTATGGGAAGGGAGACAATGAGCGGTTCTTC.